This T cell receptor beta chain was found in a study of control samples from healthy donors and cancer patients. The assay was immunoSEQ multiplex PCR, and TCRdb's table has in-frame clones only and misses some. The sample holds roughly 69,000 clones, 83% seen once. V was pared by 2 bases and J by 5 bases, with 18 bases between. The CDR3 contains 16 residues. Germline CDR1 reads MNHEY; CDR2 reads SVGAGI. The source of this sequence is a man between 60 and 70 years old in good health. The gene calls are TRBV6-5 and TRBJ2-5, with a possible D match to TRBD2 (5 bases). Sequencing used blood. CDR3: CASSYTPVRGKETQYF. The CDR3 nucleotides are TGTGCCAGCAGTTACACCCCGGTTAGAGGGAAGGAGACCCAGTACTTC.